Presented here are 29 T cell receptor beta chains from one specimen sequenced in a study of CD8+ T cells in alopecia areata. The treatment was: oral pan-JAK inhibitor, 5-10 mg twice daily. Once RNA had been extracted, it was reverse transcribed into cDNA to act as the sequencing template. Produced via immunoSEQ multiplex PCR; TCRdb's table is partial and in-frame only. The data show about 180,000 clones, 58% seen once. Sequenced here: CD4+ T cells sorted from blood, sampled at approximately week 55, from a patient treated with tofacitinib. These TCRs come from a human donor with alopecia areata.

This clone was found once. The V and J genes are TRBV6-1 and TRBJ1-1; the D gene is possibly TRBD1 (6 bases). Germline assignment: CDR1 MNHNS and CDR2 SASEGT. The CDR3 has 14 amino acids. V gave up 8 bases and J gave up 1 base, with 14 bases separating them. The CDR3 region has the DNA TGTGCCAGCCTACAGGGTGGTTGGAACACTGAAGCTTTCTTT. Translated, it gives CASLQGGWNTEAFF.

The rearrangement joins TRBV28 to TRBJ1-2; D not resolved. Germline CDR1 reads MDHEN; CDR2 reads SYDVKM. With 2 bases removed from V and 8 bases from J, the gap between germline ends came to 12 bases. The CDR3 consists of 13 residues. CDR3 sequence (DNA): TGTGCCAGCAGTTTAGGAGCTTCAGGAGGCTACACCTTC. Protein product: CASSLGASGGYTF.

This clone was observed a handful of times. CDR3 sequence reads: CASSLEGQGIEQYF. CDR3 sequence (DNA): TGTGCCAGCAGCTTAGAGGGACAGGGGATTGAGCAGTACTTC. The rearrangement uses TRBV11-3 and TRBJ2-7; 10 bases fit TRBD1. The CDR3 loop spans 14 amino acids. Germline lookup yields CDR1 SGHNT and CDR2 YENEEA. Germline trimming cut 0 bases from V and 7 bases from J; bases unmatched to any gene: 3. The full variable domain, completed using reference TRBV11-3 and TRBJ2-7, is EAGVVQSPRYKIIEKKQPVAFWCNPISGHNTLYWYLQNLGQGPELLIRYENEEAVDDSQLPKDRFSAERLKGVDSTLKIQPAELGDSAVYLCASSLEGQGIEQYFGPGTRLTVT.

The sample holds a few counts of this clone. The chain recombines TRBV10-3 with TRBJ2-5; tentative D call: TRBD1 (7 bases). V lost 0 bases and J 7 bases, leaving 15 bases between the germline ends. Germline lookup yields CDR1 ENHRY and CDR2 SYGVKD. The CDR3 has 15 residues. The CDR3 DNA sequence: TGTGCCATCAGTGAGTCGAACGCAGGGGGAGGGACCCAGTACTTC. Its translation is CAISESNAGGGTQYF.

V is TRBV10-3 and J is TRBJ2-5; D may be TRBD2 (6 bases). The J call may be mistaken, given a closer DNA end match to TRBJ2-7. CDR3 length: 13 residues. CDR1 is ENHRY, CDR2 SYGVKD, per germline. CDR3 residues: CAISLRESYEQYF. CDR3 in DNA: TGTGCCATCAGTCTCCGGGAGAGCTACGAGCAGTACTTC.

This clone has a handful of counts. The J gene is TRBJ2-1, the V gene TRBV5-1, with D tentatively TRBD1 (5 bases). The V gene's germline CDR1 is SGHRS and CDR2 YFSETQ. Trimming stripped 4 bases from V and 0 bases from J, with 20 bases between. The CDR3 consists of 18 residues. The CDR3 coding sequence is TGCGCCAGCAGCCCGGCTAGTGCAGGGCCCGTCTCCTACAATGAGCAGTTCTTC. This gives the protein CASSPASAGPVSYNEQFF.

This sequence joins TRBV20-1 and TRBJ2-2; D gene unclear. The CDR3 is 11 amino acids. In germline, CDR1 is DFQATT, CDR2 SNEGSKA (reference sequence). The V gene lost 5 bases and the J gene lost 3 bases, with 4 bases spanning the gap. The chain's CDR3 is CSAGDTGELFF. The CDR3, as DNA: TGCAGTGCTGGGGACACCGGGGAGCTGTTTTTT.

This clone was picked up one time. The gene calls are TRBV30 and TRBJ1-2; D may be TRBD1 (5 bases). The V end was cut by 5 bases, the J end by 5 bases, with 18 bases between. Germline loops: CDR1 GTSNPN, CDR2 SVGIG (reference sequence). This CDR3 spans 14 amino acids. The CDR3 coding sequence is TGTGCCTGGGGGTATGGGGCCAGTCGGTATGGCTACACCTTC. Its translation: CAWGYGASRYGYTF.

This clone was recorded a few times. The V call is TRBV29-1, the J call TRBJ2-5; TRBD1 might be the D (7 bases). Trimming removed 3 bases at V and 7 bases at J, with 18 bases between. The length of the CDR3 is 14 residues. Germline V gene sequence: CDR1 SQVTM, CDR2 ANQGSEA. This chain's CDR3 is CSVDVAGGPGTQYF. The CDR3 coding sequence is TGCAGCGTTGATGTGGCAGGGGGGCCGGGGACCCAGTACTTC.

This clone was picked up a small number of times. Other DNA sequences in this sample translate to the same CDR3. The chain links TRBV29-1 to TRBJ2-5, with 8 bases matching TRBD2. Germline V gene sequence: CDR1 SQVTM, CDR2 ANQGSEA. Trimming at V came to 7 bases and at J to 5 bases, leaving 6 bases not matched to a gene. This CDR3 region has 12 residues. CDR3: CSATGGGETQYF. For the CDR3, the DNA is TGCAGCGCGACGGGAGGGGGGGAGACCCAGTACTTC.

The chain joins TRBV11-2 to TRBJ2-1; TRBD1 or TRBD2 may be the D gene (7 bases each). This CDR3 has 17 residues. Trimming removed 5 bases at V and 7 bases at J, with 24 bases between. CDR1 is SGHAT and CDR2 is FQNNGV in the germline V gene. The CDR3 DNA follows: TGTGCCAGCAGCCCATCCCTAAGCAGGGGGGGCTGGAATGAGCAGTTCTTC. The encoded protein is CASSPSLSRGGWNEQFF.

This chain connects TRBV2 to TRBJ1-5; no firm D call. Germline V lookup: CDR1 SNHLY, CDR2 FYNNEI. The CDR3 runs 13 residues. V was trimmed by 5 bases and J by 5 bases, leaving 10 bases between them. This chain's CDR3 is CASSTETYQPQHF. The CDR3 DNA reads TGTGCCAGCAGTACGGAAACCTATCAGCCCCAGCATTTT.

CDR3 sequence reads: CASSQWGLRGNTGELFF. The CDR3 DNA follows: TGTGCCAGCAGCCAATGGGGGCTCAGAGGGAACACCGGGGAGCTGTTTTTT. The chain links TRBV2 to TRBJ2-2; possibly TRBD1 for D (6 bases). This CDR3 has 17 residues. The germline V and J ends were trimmed by 6 bases and 1 base, with 18 bases remaining between them. The germline gives CDR1 SNHLY, CDR2 FYNNEI. Based on the CDR3 plus reference TRBV2 and TRBJ2-2, the full variable domain is EPEVTQTPSHQVTQMGQEVILRCVPISNHLYFYWYRQILGQKVEFLVSFYNNEISEKSEIFDDQFSVERPDGSNFTLKIRSTKLEDSAMYFCASSQWGLRGNTGELFFGEGSRLTVL.

This chain uses TRBV2 with TRBJ1-5; D is ambiguous. The ends were cut back, 6 bases at V and 7 bases at J, with 10 bases in the middle. In germline, CDR1 is SNHLY, CDR2 FYNNEI. This CDR3 is 12 amino acids long. The CDR3 protein is CASSKEDQPQHF. The CDR3 DNA is TGTGCCAGCAGCAAAGAGGACCAGCCCCAGCATTTT. The full variable domain, with the rest looked up from reference TRBV2 and TRBJ1-5, is EPEVTQTPSHQVTQMGQEVILRCVPISNHLYFYWYRQILGQKVEFLVSFYNNEISEKSEIFDDQFSVERPDGSNFTLKIRSTKLEDSAMYFCASSKEDQPQHFGDGTRLSIL.

A note on this clone: Other DNA variants within this sample encode the same CDR3. The V call is TRBV29-1, the J call TRBJ2-7; TRBD1 aligns across 8 bases. Germline CDR1 SQVTM, CDR2 ANQGSEA. The CDR3 covers 12 residues. V dropped 6 bases and J dropped 4; count of bases not matched to a gene: 5. Here the CDR3 DNA reads TGCAGCGTCGGACAGGGCCGGTACGAGCAGTACTTC. Translating gives CSVGQGRYEQYF.

This clone turned up a few times. The V and J genes are TRBV11-3 and TRBJ1-1; no firm D call. Germline V gene data show CDR1 as SGHNT and CDR2 as YENEEA. Trimming pared 5 bases from V and 0 bases from J, leaving 13 bases between. The CDR3 has 15 amino acids. The CDR3 DNA is TGTGCCAGCAGCAGTGGCGGGTCCATGAACACTGAAGCTTTCTTT. Its translation is CASSSGGSMNTEAFF.

The CDR3 here is CASSMGQVRYEQYF. The CDR3 DNA reads as TGTGCCAGCTCAATGGGACAGGTACGCTACGAGCAGTACTTC. V gene TRBV18 combines with J gene TRBJ2-7; 8 nucleotides match TRBD1. With 5 bases clipped from V and 3 bases from J, the junction kept 6 bases outside the gene matches. The germline CDR1 and CDR2 sequences are KGHSH and LQKENI. The CDR3 has 14 residues.

The chain uses TRBV5-1 and TRBJ1-1, with a possible D match to TRBD1 (5 bases). This CDR3 is built from 14 residues. Germline V gene lookup returns CDR1 SGHRS and CDR2 YFSETQ. V lost 7 bases to trimming and J lost 1 base, with 14 bases between them. The CDR3 is CASGLQGTNTEAFF. The CDR3 nucleotides are TGCGCCAGCGGTCTACAAGGGACGAACACTGAAGCTTTCTTT.

This clone showed up just a few times. The rearrangement links TRBV10-3 to TRBJ2-3; D unclear. Germline V lookup: CDR1 ENHRY, CDR2 SYGVKD. CDR3 length: 13 amino acids. Trimming left V 3 bases short and J 1 base short, with 5 bases between. This CDR3 reads CAISDVGTDTQYF. CDR3 DNA sequence: TGTGCCATCAGTGATGTGGGCACAGATACGCAGTATTTT.

The chain couples TRBV30 to TRBJ1-1; D might be TRBD1 (5 bases). The V end lost 5 bases, the J end lost 2 bases, and 9 bases lay between the germline ends. The CDR3 contains 12 residues. Germline CDR1 reads GTSNPN; CDR2 reads SVGIG (reference sequence). This CDR3 is CAWGTGNTEAFF. CDR3 DNA: TGTGCCTGGGGGACGGGAAACACTGAAGCTTTCTTT.

This clone was detected many times. This rearrangement joins TRBV2 to TRBJ2-2; TRBD1 matches 8 bases. CDR1 and CDR2 (germline): SNHLY, FYNNEI. Losses at the gene ends were 9 bases for V and 4 bases for J; bases not matched to a gene: 13. The CDR3 runs to 16 residues. The CDR3, as DNA: TGTGCCAGTACCCGGAGGGCAGGGGGCTTCACCGGGGAGCTGTTTTTT. This encodes CASTRRAGGFTGELFF. Drawing the rest from reference TRBV2 and TRBJ2-2, the complete variable domain is EPEVTQTPSHQVTQMGQEVILRCVPISNHLYFYWYRQILGQKVEFLVSFYNNEISEKSEIFDDQFSVERPDGSNFTLKIRSTKLEDSAMYFCASTRRAGGFTGELFFGEGSRLTVL.

The chain carries TRBV18 and TRBJ1-5, with D perhaps TRBD1 (6 bases). This CDR3 has 16 residues. Germline CDR1 and CDR2: KGHSH and LQKENI. V was pared by 3 bases and J by 3 bases, with 15 bases between. The CDR3 nucleotides are TGTGCCAGCTCACCTCGGCGACAGGACCACAATCAGCCCCAGCATTTT. Residues: CASSPRRQDHNQPQHF. Using reference TRBV18 and TRBJ1-5 for the parts outside the CDR3, the full variable domain is NAGVMQNPRHLVRRRGQEARLRCSPMKGHSHVYWYRQLPEEGLKFMVYLQKENIIDESGMPKERFSAEFPKEGPSILRIQQVVRGDSAAYFCASSPRRQDHNQPQHFGDGTRLSIL.

The chain combines TRBV5-1 with TRBJ2-7; D is ambiguous. The ends were cut back, 4 bases at V and 2 bases at J, with 10 bases in the middle. In germline, CDR1 is SGHRS, CDR2 YFSETQ. This CDR3 has 13 residues. The CDR3 spells CASSQDGAYEQYF. For the CDR3, the DNA is TGCGCCAGCAGCCAGGACGGAGCCTACGAGCAGTACTTC.

The chain is built from TRBV4-1 and TRBJ1-4, with D perhaps TRBD1 (6 bases). This CDR3 spans 15 amino acids. Looked up from germline, CDR1 is MGHRA and CDR2 is YSYEKL. V was trimmed by 4 bases and J by 0 bases, leaving 9 bases between them. The CDR3 here is CASSLRTATNEKLFF. The CDR3 DNA follows: TGCGCCAGCAGCCTAAGGACAGCAACTAATGAAAAACTGTTTTTT.

The CDR3 here is CASSVDIAGVNEQFF. The CDR3 bases are TGTGCCAGCAGCGTAGATATAGCGGGGGTCAATGAGCAGTTCTTC. This rearrangement joins TRBV9 to TRBJ2-1; 9 bases align to TRBD2. V shed 0 bases, J shed 6 bases, and the junction held 4 bases outside the gene matches. CDR3 length equals 15 residues. Per germline, CDR1 SGDLS and CDR2 YYNGEE.

J is TRBJ1-2 and V is TRBV7-8, with no clear D. The CDR3 loop spans 15 amino acids. V gave up 6 bases and J gave up 8 bases, with 22 bases separating them. Germline CDR1 and CDR2: SGHVS and FQNEAQ. The CDR3: CASSPNVVSGRGYTF. For the CDR3, the DNA is TGTGCCAGCAGTCCGAACGTAGTGTCCGGTCGGGGCTACACCTTC. The entire variable domain, with the rest obtained from reference TRBV7-8 and TRBJ1-2, is as follows: GAGVSQSPRYKVAKRGQDVALRCDPISGHVSLFWYQQALGQGPEFLTYFQNEAQLDKSGLPSDRFFAERPEGSVSTLKIQRTQQEDSAVYLCASSPNVVSGRGYTFGSGTRLTVV.

The chain joins TRBV7-9 to TRBJ1-2; 7 nucleotides agree with TRBD1. This CDR3 has 14 amino acids. J lost 4 bases, V lost 5 bases, and 7 bases had no gene match. Looked up from germline, CDR1 is SEHNR and CDR2 is FQNEAQ (reference sequence). CDR3 bases: TGTGCCAGCAGCCTAAAGACAGGGCCCTATGGCTACACCTTC. This codes for CASSLKTGPYGYTF.

This chain links TRBV4-2 with TRBJ2-1; perhaps D is TRBD1 or TRBD2 (5 bases each). CDR1 is LGHNA and CDR2 is YNFKEQ in the germline V gene. V was cut by 1 base and J by 6 bases, with 10 bases left in between. This CDR3 comprises 14 residues. CDR3 nucleotides: TGTGCCAGCAGCCAAGTGGGGGTAGGCAATGAGCAGTTCTTC. The encoded protein is CASSQVGVGNEQFF.

The chain is built from TRBV11-2 and TRBJ1-6; D remains unclear. The germline V gene encodes CDR1 SGHAT and CDR2 FQNNGV. V lost 2 bases, J lost 10 bases, and 9 bases lay in between. CDR3 length equals 13 residues. The CDR3 DNA sequence: TGTGCCAGCAGCTTAAGCTATCGGTCACCCCTCCACTTT. It yields the protein CASSLSYRSPLHF.